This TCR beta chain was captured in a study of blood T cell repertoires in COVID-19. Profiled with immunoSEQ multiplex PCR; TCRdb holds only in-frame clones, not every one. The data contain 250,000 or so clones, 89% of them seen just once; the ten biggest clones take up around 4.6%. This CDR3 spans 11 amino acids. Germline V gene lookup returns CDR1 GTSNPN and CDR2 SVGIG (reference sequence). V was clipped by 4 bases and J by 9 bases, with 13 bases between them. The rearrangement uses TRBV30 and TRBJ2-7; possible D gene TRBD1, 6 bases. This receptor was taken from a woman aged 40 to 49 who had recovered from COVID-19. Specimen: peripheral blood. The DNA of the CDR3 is TGTGCCTGGACTCCACAACAGGGGCAGTACTTC. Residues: CAWTPQQGQYF.